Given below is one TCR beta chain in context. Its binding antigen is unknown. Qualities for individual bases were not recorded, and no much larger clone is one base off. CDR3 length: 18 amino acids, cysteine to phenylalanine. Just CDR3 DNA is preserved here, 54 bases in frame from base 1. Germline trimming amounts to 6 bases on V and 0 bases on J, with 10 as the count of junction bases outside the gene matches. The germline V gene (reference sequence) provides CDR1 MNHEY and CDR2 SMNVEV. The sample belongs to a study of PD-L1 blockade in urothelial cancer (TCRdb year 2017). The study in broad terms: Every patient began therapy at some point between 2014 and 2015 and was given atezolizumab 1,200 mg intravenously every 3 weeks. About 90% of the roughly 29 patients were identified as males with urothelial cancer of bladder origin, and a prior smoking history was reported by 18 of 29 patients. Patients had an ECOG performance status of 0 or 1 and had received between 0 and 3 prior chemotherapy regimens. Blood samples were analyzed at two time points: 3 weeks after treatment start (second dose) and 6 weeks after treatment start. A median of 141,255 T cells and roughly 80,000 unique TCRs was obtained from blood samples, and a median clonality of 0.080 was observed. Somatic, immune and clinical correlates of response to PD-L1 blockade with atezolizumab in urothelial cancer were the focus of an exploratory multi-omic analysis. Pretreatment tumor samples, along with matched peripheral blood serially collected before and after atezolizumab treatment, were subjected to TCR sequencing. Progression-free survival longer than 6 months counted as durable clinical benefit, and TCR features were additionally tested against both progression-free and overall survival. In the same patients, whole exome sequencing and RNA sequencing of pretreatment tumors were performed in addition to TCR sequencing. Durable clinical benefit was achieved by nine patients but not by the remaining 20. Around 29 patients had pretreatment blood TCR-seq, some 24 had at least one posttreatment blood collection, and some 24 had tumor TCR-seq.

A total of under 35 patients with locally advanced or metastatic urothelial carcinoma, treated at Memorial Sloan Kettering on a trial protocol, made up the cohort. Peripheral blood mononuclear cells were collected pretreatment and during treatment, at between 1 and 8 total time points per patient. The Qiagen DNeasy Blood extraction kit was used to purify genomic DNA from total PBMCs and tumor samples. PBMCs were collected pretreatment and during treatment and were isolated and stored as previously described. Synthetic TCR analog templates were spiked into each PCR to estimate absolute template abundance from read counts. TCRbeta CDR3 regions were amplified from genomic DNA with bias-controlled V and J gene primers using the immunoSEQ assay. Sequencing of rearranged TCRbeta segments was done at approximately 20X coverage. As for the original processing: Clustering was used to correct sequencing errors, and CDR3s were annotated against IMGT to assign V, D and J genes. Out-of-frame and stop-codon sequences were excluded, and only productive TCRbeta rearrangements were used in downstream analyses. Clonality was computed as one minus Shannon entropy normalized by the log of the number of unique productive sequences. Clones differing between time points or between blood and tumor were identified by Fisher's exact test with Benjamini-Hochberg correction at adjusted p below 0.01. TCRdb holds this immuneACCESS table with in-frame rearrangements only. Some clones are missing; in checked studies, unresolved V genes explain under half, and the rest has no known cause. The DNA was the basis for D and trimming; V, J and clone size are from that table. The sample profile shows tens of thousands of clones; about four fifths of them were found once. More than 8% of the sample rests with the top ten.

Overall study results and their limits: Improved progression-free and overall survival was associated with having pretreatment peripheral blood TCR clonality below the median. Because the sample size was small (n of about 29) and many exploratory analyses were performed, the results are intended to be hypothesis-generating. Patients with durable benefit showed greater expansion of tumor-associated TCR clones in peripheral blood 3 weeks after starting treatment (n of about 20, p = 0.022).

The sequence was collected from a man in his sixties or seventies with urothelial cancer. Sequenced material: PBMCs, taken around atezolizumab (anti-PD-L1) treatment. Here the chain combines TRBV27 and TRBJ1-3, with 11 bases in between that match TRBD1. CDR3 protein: CASSRDRGDVSSGNTIYF. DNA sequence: TGTGCCAGCAGCCGGGACAGGGGGGACGTTAGCTCTGGAAACACCATATATTTT.